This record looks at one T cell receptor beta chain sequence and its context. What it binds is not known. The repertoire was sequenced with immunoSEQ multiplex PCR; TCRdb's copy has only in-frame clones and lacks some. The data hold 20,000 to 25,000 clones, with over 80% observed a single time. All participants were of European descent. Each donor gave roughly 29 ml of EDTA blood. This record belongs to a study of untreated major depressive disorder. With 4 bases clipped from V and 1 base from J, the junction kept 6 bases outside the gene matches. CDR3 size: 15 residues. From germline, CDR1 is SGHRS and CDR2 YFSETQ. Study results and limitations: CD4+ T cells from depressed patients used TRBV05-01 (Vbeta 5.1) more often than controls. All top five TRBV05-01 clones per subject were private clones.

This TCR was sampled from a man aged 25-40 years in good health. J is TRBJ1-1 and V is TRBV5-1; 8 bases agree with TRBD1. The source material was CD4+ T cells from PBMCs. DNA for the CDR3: TGCGCCAGCAGCCCGATCGGACAGGGGAACACTGAAGCTTTCTTT. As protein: CASSPIGQGNTEAFF.